This TCR beta chain is drawn from a study of T cells after yellow fever vaccination. For TCR, cDNA came from 5'RACE template switching, which added a universal primer site and UMIs. Via MiXCR, TCRdb re-called the 5' RACE reads, giving one row per CDR3 protein. There are about 580,000 distinct CDR3 sequences in the sample; 17% occur only once, and approximately 15% lies in the top ten. Germline V gives CDR1 MNHEY, CDR2 SVGAGI. V gave up 0 bases and J gave up 1 base, with 12 bases separating them. The CDR3 consists of 16 residues. Study-wide points: Some clonotypes were seen in both the CD4 and the CD8 compartments. These made up a small share and likely arose from convergent recombination.

This clonotype occurred a few times. Its antigen is currently unknown. Here the sequenced sample was PBMCs, taken 5 days after the first yellow fever vaccination. V and J are TRBV6-5 and TRBJ1-1; D uncertain. This receptor was obtained from a man between 18 and 29 years old who received the YFV17D yellow fever vaccine. The CDR3 loop is CASSYSQVTSNTEAFF. The CDR3 DNA reads TGTGCCAGCAGTTACTCGCAGGTTACCTCGAACACTGAAGCTTTCTTT.